This TCR beta chain was profiled in a study of metastatic and nonmetastatic thyroid tumors. General study findings and limits: Reportedly, malignant thyroid tumors had significantly higher TCR beta diversity than benign nodules, in blood and tumor.

Among the patients, none had received any treatment before thyroid surgery. Details on this clone: Antigen unknown.

TCRdb re-called the PCR reads with MiXCR. Found here are 5,500 to 7,500 clones, roughly a third of them singletons; the top ten hold about 21%. V lost 0 bases and J lost 1, with 7 bases in between. CDR1 and CDR2 (germline): MNHEY, SMNVEV (reference sequence). The length of the CDR3 is 14 residues. The TCR sequence derives from a female donor with papillary thyroid cancer or a benign thyroid nodule (not recorded which). Some clones in this sample may be carry-over from other donors' samples. The chain links TRBV27 to TRBJ2-7; unclear D gene. Sequenced input: tumor tissue. The CDR3 DNA sequence: TGTGCCAGCAGTTTATCGGAGATTTCCTACGAGCAGTACTTC. Its protein is CASSLSEISYEQYF.